The 8 T cell receptor beta chains presented below share a single source sample, sequenced in a study of T cell repertoires in ileal Crohn's disease (dated by TCRdb to about 2019). The sample's time point, from its label and the paper: neoterminal ileum biopsy at postoperative endoscopy, about 6 months after surgery. Library generation was performed with the immunoSEQ multiplex PCR assay. The immuneACCESS repertoire file appears here via TCRdb, limited to in-frame rearrangements. These files lack a portion of the clones; in checked studies, under half of the deficit traces to unresolved V genes, and the cause of the others is not known. The sample profile shows some 12,000 clones; approximately 72% of them were found once. The ten top clones hold approximately 15% of the sample. Sequencing used ileal tissue. These receptors all stem from an adult with Crohn's disease.

This clone appeared a single time. V gene TRBV7-8 combines with J gene TRBJ1-6, with D maybe TRBD1 (6 bases). The length of the CDR3 is 20 residues. The germline gives CDR1 SGHVS, CDR2 FQNEAQ. Between the trimmed V and J ends, which lost 0 bases and 0 bases, there was a span of 18 bases. CDR3 coding DNA: TGTGCCAGCAGCTTAGCTATTTGGACAGCCGGTCGCTCCTATAATTCACCCCTCCACTTT. This codes for CASSLAIWTAGRSYNSPLHF. The full variable domain, with the rest looked up from reference TRBV7-8 and TRBJ1-6, is GAGVSQSPRYKVAKRGQDVALRCDPISGHVSLFWYQQALGQGPEFLTYFQNEAQLDKSGLPSDRFFAERPEGSVSTLKIQRTQQEDSAVYLCASSLAIWTAGRSYNSPLHFGNGTRLTVT.

This rearrangement joins TRBV29-1 to TRBJ2-7; D may be TRBD1 (6 bases). CDR3 length equals 12 residues. Trimming removed 3 bases from V and 6 bases from J, with 12 bases in between. Looked up from germline, CDR1 is SQVTM and CDR2 is ANQGSEA. The CDR3 coding sequence is TGCAGCGTTGACGCAGGGGAAGGCGAGCAGTACTTC. Protein: CSVDAGEGEQYF.

This clone has more than one count but fewer than ten. The chain carries TRBV5-8 and TRBJ1-6; TRBD1 agrees at 9 bases. The CDR3 runs 20 residues. CDR1 is SGHTS and CDR2 is YDEGEE in the germline V gene. After removal of 4 bases from V and 4 bases from J, the junction contained 18 bases not matched to a gene. CDR3 coding DNA: TGTGCCAGCAGCCCCTCTCCGGGACAGGGAATCTCTTATTATAATTCACCCCTCCACTTT. Translating gives CASSPSPGQGISYYNSPLHF. Supplemented by reference TRBV5-8 and TRBJ1-6, the full variable domain reads EAGVTQSPTHLIKTRGQQATLRCSPISGHTSVYWYQQALGLGLQFLLWYDEGEERNRGNFPPRFSGRQFPNYSSELNVNALELEDSALYLCASSPSPGQGISYYNSPLHFGNGTRLTVT.

V gene TRBV5-1 combines with J gene TRBJ1-4, with 11 bases matching TRBD1. J lost 8 bases, V lost 3 bases, and 6 bases had no gene match. In germline, CDR1 is SGHRS, CDR2 YFSETQ. CDR3 length: 15 amino acids. The CDR3 reads CASSYLGQGAEKLFF. CDR3 DNA sequence: TGCGCCAGCAGCTACCTCGGACAGGGGGCGGAAAAACTGTTTTTT.

This chain connects TRBV6-5 to TRBJ2-2; TRBD2 aligns across 8 bases. CDR1 and CDR2 (germline): MNHEY, SVGAGI. J gave up 8 bases and V 2 bases, and 10 bases lay outside the gene matches. CDR3 size: 16 residues. The DNA of the CDR3 is TGTGCCAGCAGTTACGACAGCGGGGGTTTTGAGGGGGAGCTGTTTTTT. Residues: CASSYDSGGFEGELFF.

The V call is TRBV27, the J call TRBJ1-1; 10 positions match TRBD1. The CDR3 spans 14 residues. The V gene's germline CDR1 is MNHEY and CDR2 SMNVEV (reference sequence). The V segment lost 2 bases and the J segment 7 bases; nucleotides outside the gene matches: 4. CDR3 DNA sequence: TGTGCCAGCAGTTTAACGGACAGGGGGTTTGAAGCTTTCTTT. It yields the protein CASSLTDRGFEAFF.

The genes are TRBV5-4 and TRBJ1-1; unclear D gene. The germline V gene encodes CDR1 SGHNT and CDR2 YYREEE (reference sequence). Trimming cost V 4 bases and J 8 bases, with 15 bases left between them. The CDR3 consists of 13 residues. DNA of the CDR3: TGTGCCAGCAGCAATCGCTTGAAACAGGAAGCTTTCTTT. This sequence encodes CASSNRLKQEAFF.

J is TRBJ2-5 and V is TRBV7-2, with no clear D. CDR1 is SGHTA and CDR2 is FQGNSA in the germline V gene. The CDR3 is 15 amino acids. The V and J ends lost 1 base and 5 bases respectively, with 14 bases between them. The CDR3 coding sequence is TGTGCCAGCAGCTTAGATTCTCCAGTGGGCGAGACCCAGTACTTC. It translates to CASSLDSPVGETQYF. The full variable domain, with the rest looked up from reference TRBV7-2 and TRBJ2-5, is GAGVSQSPSNKVTEKGKDVELRCDPISGHTALYWYRQSLGQGLEFLIYFQGNSAPDKSGLPSDRFSAERTGGSVSTLTIQRTQQEDSAVYLCASSLDSPVGETQYFGPGTRLLVL.